This is a list of T cell receptor beta chains from one sample in a study of blood T cells in healthy people across ages. One entry per CDR3 protein results from TCRdb running MiXCR on the 5' RACE reads. Here the sample spans 1.4 million or so distinct CDR3 sequences, 42% being singletons. The sample consisted of blood. The receptor source for this set is a woman in her late teens or twenties in good health. Both conserved end residues are part of each CDR3. The order of the fields is CDR3 protein, D gene, V gene, clone size, J gene. D genes are given only for firm matches. Clone size is not always given. Where it is, it says once, few, many or a class for expanded clones.

CDR3aa: CSVRLNGNTIYF
d_gene: -
v_gene: TRBV29-1
abundance: once
j_gene: TRBJ1-3

CDR3aa: CASSPGAHDEQYF
d_gene: -
v_gene: TRBV7-9
abundance: few
j_gene: TRBJ2-7

CDR3aa: CASSFLSGGGDEQFF
d_gene: TRBD2
v_gene: TRBV27
abundance: -
j_gene: TRBJ2-1

CDR3aa: CASSEDDSYEQYF
d_gene: -
v_gene: TRBV9
abundance: -
j_gene: TRBJ2-7

CDR3aa: CASRLDRVGTEAFF
d_gene: TRBD1
v_gene: TRBV28
abundance: once
j_gene: TRBJ1-1

CDR3aa: CASSIGTENSQYF
d_gene: -
v_gene: TRBV28
abundance: -
j_gene: TRBJ2-4

CDR3aa: CSVPGGVDEQYF
d_gene: TRBD1
v_gene: TRBV29-1
abundance: -
j_gene: TRBJ2-7

CDR3aa: CASTIRTGRDHEQYF
d_gene: TRBD1
v_gene: TRBV6-1
abundance: -
j_gene: TRBJ2-7

CDR3aa: CSAVHWTNTEAFF
d_gene: -
v_gene: TRBV29-1
abundance: -
j_gene: TRBJ1-1

CDR3aa: CASSLEGRGSPLHF
d_gene: -
v_gene: TRBV7-9
abundance: few
j_gene: TRBJ1-6

CDR3aa: CASSYGTSNYGYTF
d_gene: -
v_gene: TRBV7-9
abundance: few
j_gene: TRBJ1-2

CDR3aa: CASRGTYSNQPQHF
d_gene: -
v_gene: TRBV27
abundance: few
j_gene: TRBJ1-5

CDR3aa: CASRDRDAFF
d_gene: TRBD1
v_gene: TRBV6-2/TRBV6-3
abundance: -
j_gene: TRBJ1-1

CDR3aa: CSVKGILNTEAFF
d_gene: -
v_gene: TRBV29-1
abundance: few
j_gene: TRBJ1-1

CDR3aa: CASSLGGTGITGELFF
d_gene: TRBD1
v_gene: TRBV7-2
abundance: few
j_gene: TRBJ2-2

CDR3aa: CSGDSWNEQFF
d_gene: -
v_gene: TRBV20-1
abundance: few
j_gene: TRBJ2-1

CDR3aa: CASNPGLPNSGANVLTF
d_gene: -
v_gene: TRBV6-4
abundance: few
j_gene: TRBJ2-6

CDR3aa: CAISESTADLNTEAFF
d_gene: -
v_gene: TRBV10-3
abundance: -
j_gene: TRBJ1-1

CDR3aa: CASSQVPAGTSEETQYF
d_gene: TRBD2
v_gene: TRBV14
abundance: few
j_gene: TRBJ2-5

CDR3aa: CASSFRGLLTGDEQYF
d_gene: -
v_gene: TRBV5-1
abundance: -
j_gene: -

CDR3aa: CASSLQGRDDNYGYTF
d_gene: -
v_gene: TRBV5-1
abundance: -
j_gene: TRBJ1-2

CDR3aa: CASSTRLGYGYTF
d_gene: -
v_gene: TRBV7-8
abundance: -
j_gene: TRBJ1-2

CDR3aa: CASSLGKDGDEKLFF
d_gene: -
v_gene: TRBV5-1
abundance: -
j_gene: TRBJ1-4

CDR3aa: CASSLGRGSYNGQFF
d_gene: -
v_gene: TRBV7-2
abundance: -
j_gene: TRBJ2-1

CDR3aa: CAGKTAASYTF
d_gene: -
v_gene: TRBV12-3/TRBV12-4
abundance: -
j_gene: TRBJ1-2

CDR3aa: CASTLNPGIAATDTQYF
d_gene: -
v_gene: TRBV28
abundance: -
j_gene: TRBJ2-3

CDR3aa: CSARDLAGWYLYGYTF
d_gene: -
v_gene: TRBV20-1
abundance: few
j_gene: TRBJ1-2

CDR3aa: CASSSRNSNTQYF
d_gene: -
v_gene: TRBV7-2
abundance: few
j_gene: TRBJ2-3

CDR3aa: CASSQSRTGGYNEQFF
d_gene: TRBD1
v_gene: TRBV3-1
abundance: -
j_gene: TRBJ2-1

CDR3aa: CASSPPVPRIGTDTQYF
d_gene: -
v_gene: TRBV18
abundance: -
j_gene: TRBJ2-3

CDR3aa: CASGDRARSYEQYF
d_gene: TRBD1
v_gene: TRBV27
abundance: few
j_gene: TRBJ2-7

CDR3aa: CASSQREGFSNQPQHF
d_gene: -
v_gene: TRBV4-1
abundance: few
j_gene: TRBJ1-5

CDR3aa: CSVESRTGHQPQHF
d_gene: TRBD1
v_gene: TRBV29-1
abundance: -
j_gene: TRBJ1-5

CDR3aa: CASSIGTQETQYF
d_gene: -
v_gene: TRBV9
abundance: -
j_gene: TRBJ2-5

CDR3aa: CASSLREQYF
d_gene: -
v_gene: TRBV28
abundance: many
j_gene: TRBJ2-7

CDR3aa: CSVRQVLTGNTIYF
d_gene: -
v_gene: TRBV29-1
abundance: few
j_gene: TRBJ1-3

CDR3aa: CASSVGTEYYGYTF
d_gene: -
v_gene: TRBV6-6
abundance: -
j_gene: TRBJ1-2

CDR3aa: CASSRDVSYNEQFF
d_gene: -
v_gene: TRBV7-9
abundance: -
j_gene: TRBJ2-1

CDR3aa: CASKPDTSNYGYTF
d_gene: -
v_gene: TRBV7-2
abundance: -
j_gene: TRBJ1-2

CDR3aa: CAISEIKDRNYGYTF
d_gene: TRBD1
v_gene: TRBV10-3
abundance: -
j_gene: TRBJ1-2

CDR3aa: CASSVGTGGVDTQYF
d_gene: TRBD1
v_gene: TRBV9
abundance: -
j_gene: TRBJ2-3

CDR3aa: CASSLYRGGGTEAFF
d_gene: TRBD1
v_gene: TRBV3-1
abundance: -
j_gene: TRBJ1-1

CDR3aa: CASSGGPRVGSEAFF
d_gene: -
v_gene: TRBV7-2
abundance: few
j_gene: TRBJ1-1